This passage covers 31 T cell receptor beta chains from one sample sequenced in a study of T cell clones after liver transplantation. Libraries were prepared by immunoSEQ multiplex PCR; TCRdb keeps only in-frame clonotypes and omits some of them. Of fewer than 80,000 clones listed, about 85% were seen once; the top ten hold 2.1%. Sequenced material: CD4+ T cells from blood, taken around 50 months after liver transplant. The receptor set was obtained from a human patient who received a liver transplant. Some of these T cells may belong to the graft donor.

This clone was counted a few times. J is TRBJ2-6 and V is TRBV4-1; weak D call: TRBD1 (5 bases). CDR3 length: 17 residues. V was cut by 0 bases and J by 0 bases, with 9 bases left in between. Germline CDR1 reads MGHRA; CDR2 reads YSYEKL. For the CDR3, the DNA is TGCGCCAGCAGCCAAGATCAACAGGTCTCTGGGGCCAACGTCCTGACTTTC. This encodes CASSQDQQVSGANVLTF.

This clone was seen only once. CDR3 amino acids: CASSLALRGGDEKLFF. The CDR3 DNA sequence: TGTGCCAGCAGCTTAGCGCTAAGAGGGGGGGATGAAAAACTGTTTTTT. This chain joins TRBV7-8 and TRBJ1-4; the D gene is possibly TRBD1 (6 bases). Per germline, CDR1 SGHVS and CDR2 FQNEAQ. The germline V and J ends were trimmed by 0 bases and 6 bases, with 14 bases remaining between them. The CDR3 totals 16 residues.

This clone has a handful of counts. The chain combines TRBV7-7 with TRBJ2-7, with 7 bases matching TRBD1. The CDR3 consists of 13 residues. Unmatched junction bases numbered 5, after V lost 5 bases and J lost 4 bases. Germline V CDR1 and CDR2: SSHAT, FNYEAQ (reference sequence). CDR3 sequence: CASSQGQPYEQYF. For the CDR3, the DNA is TGTGCCAGCAGCCAGGGACAGCCATACGAGCAGTACTTC.

The chain has TRBV6-6 and TRBJ2-5; D is undetermined. Per germline, CDR1 MNHNY and CDR2 SVGAGI (reference sequence). Trimming took off 8 bases at V and 7 bases at J, with 14 bases between the two ends. This CDR3 has 12 amino acids. CDR3 sequence reads: CASGPRLGTQYF. CDR3 nucleotides: TGTGCCAGCGGCCCCCGGCTGGGGACCCAGTACTTC.

J is TRBJ1-1 and V is TRBV7-3, with D perhaps matching TRBD1 (5 bases). The germline V and J ends were trimmed by 5 bases and 5 bases, with 18 bases remaining between them. CDR1 and CDR2 (germline): SGHTA, FQGTGA. CDR3 size: 15 residues. CDR3 nucleotides: TGTGCCAGCAGCGGGGGAGAAGGGAGTCGTACTGAAGCTTTCTTT. This encodes CASSGGEGSRTEAFF. Filled out from reference TRBV7-3 and TRBJ1-1, the complete variable domain reads GAGVSQTPSNKVTEKGKYVELRCDPISGHTALYWYRQSLGQGPEFLIYFQGTGAADDSGLPNDRFFAVRPEGSVSTLKIQRTERGDSAVYLCASSGGEGSRTEAFFGQGTRLTVV.

The J gene is TRBJ2-1, the V gene TRBV5-4, with 8 bases that match TRBD2. CDR1 and CDR2 from the germline V gene are SGHNT and YYREEE (reference sequence). The CDR3 runs 16 residues. With 3 bases clipped from V and 9 bases from J, the junction kept 14 bases outside the gene matches. CDR3 in amino acids: CASSSAGERVVGEQFF. The CDR3 nucleotides are TGTGCCAGCAGCTCAGCGGGAGAGAGGGTTGTAGGTGAGCAGTTCTTC.

V is TRBV5-5 and J is TRBJ2-5; no reliable D call. CDR3 length: 14 residues. Trimming stripped 2 bases from V and 5 bases from J, with 13 bases between. CDR1 is SGHKS and CDR2 is YYEKEE in the germline V gene (reference sequence). CDR3 bases: TGTGCCAGCAGCTTCGTTAACACCAGGGAGACCCAGTACTTC. It yields the protein CASSFVNTRETQYF.

This clone is deemed medium-sized. The V and J genes are TRBV2 and TRBJ1-1; D remains unclear. The CDR3 is made up of 12 amino acids. CDR1 and CDR2 from the germline V gene are SNHLY and FYNNEI. Trimming removed 3 bases at V and 9 bases at J, with 11 bases between. The CDR3 DNA sequence: TGTGCCAGCAGTGACCCGACGGGAAAAGCTTTCTTT. This sequence encodes CASSDPTGKAFF.

The V call is TRBV28, the J call TRBJ1-4; 10 bases align to TRBD1. Trimming took 6 bases from V and 14 from J; bases not matched to a gene: 15. This CDR3 has 15 residues. Germline V gene data show CDR1 as MDHEN and CDR2 as SYDVKM. CDR3 region: CASSPATADRGRLFF. CDR3 bases: TGTGCCAGCAGCCCCGCTACAGCTGACAGGGGGCGGCTGTTTTTT. The whole variable domain, remainder taken from reference TRBV28 and TRBJ1-4, is DVKVTQSSRYLVKRTGEKVFLECVQDMDHENMFWYRQDPGLGLRLIYFSYDVKMKEKGDIPEGYSVSREKKERFSLILESASTNQTSMYLCASSPATADRGRLFFGSGTQLSVL.

The J gene is TRBJ2-1, the V gene TRBV7-2; TRBD2 matches at 11 bases. Germline trimming cut 4 bases from V and 7 bases from J; bases unmatched to any gene: 6. Germline lookup yields CDR1 SGHTA and CDR2 FQGNSA. The CDR3 contains 15 residues. DNA of the CDR3: TGTGCCAGCAGCTGGAGACTAGCGGGAAGGAATGAGCAGTTCTTC. It encodes CASSWRLAGRNEQFF.

The J gene is TRBJ1-2, the V gene TRBV21-1. TRBV21-1 counts as a pseudogene. This CDR3 has 11 residues. Written as DNA, the CDR3 is TGTGCCAGCAGCAACTGCTATGGCTACACCTTC. Protein product: CASSNCYGYTF.

In nucleotides, the CDR3 is TGCGCCAGCAGCCAAGAGTCAGGGGGACACTATGGCTACACCTTC. Its translation is CASSQESGGHYGYTF. V is TRBV4-3 and J is TRBJ1-2; 7 bases line up with TRBD1. V lost 0 bases, J lost 3 bases, and 4 bases stayed unmatched. Germline-derived CDR1 and CDR2 are LGHNA and YSLEER. The CDR3 extends over 15 amino acids.

The rearrangement uses TRBV5-5 and TRBJ2-7, with 10 bases aligning to TRBD2. The junction had 7 bases not matched to a gene; V was cut back by 2 bases and J by 5 bases. The CDR3 spans 15 residues. Germline V CDR1 and CDR2: SGHKS, YYEKEE (reference sequence). CDR3 loop: CASSLLPLAGNEQYF. CDR3 nucleotides: TGTGCCAGCAGCTTACTCCCACTAGCGGGGAACGAGCAGTACTTC.

The chain joins TRBV28 to TRBJ2-5, with TRBD2 matching 12 bases. The V and J ends lost 5 bases and 4 bases, in that order; junction bases with no gene match: 8. This CDR3 is 16 amino acids long. Germline V gene data show CDR1 as MDHEN and CDR2 as SYDVKM. The CDR3 DNA follows: TGTGCCAGCAGTGACCTAGCGGGAGGGGGGAGAGAGACCCAGTACTTC. Protein sequence: CASSDLAGGGRETQYF.

The chain uses TRBV4-3 and TRBJ2-7; 9 bases line up with TRBD2. The CDR3 runs 14 residues. The germline CDR1 and CDR2 sequences are LGHNA and YSLEER. After removal of 4 bases from V and 1 base from J, the junction contained 2 bases not matched to a gene. CDR3 loop: CASSRGRGSYEQYF. CDR3 coding DNA: TGCGCCAGCAGCCGCGGGAGGGGGTCCTACGAGCAGTACTTC.

As regards this clone: Relative to the germline gene, one junction end is altered; a read error may explain this. The J gene is TRBJ1-1, the V gene TRBV7-9; D gene ambiguous. This CDR3 spans 14 amino acids. Per the germline V gene, CDR1 is SEHNR and CDR2 is FQNEAQ (reference sequence). The DNA for the CDR3 is TGTGCCAGCAGCCTAAGTCGGCAGAACGCTGAAGCTTTCTTT. Encoded protein: CASSLSRQNAEAFF.

The chain has TRBV2 and TRBJ2-1; TRBD1 is a possible D gene (6 bases). CDR3 length: 14 residues. Trimming pared 6 bases from V and 4 bases from J, leaving 13 bases between. CDR1 is SNHLY, CDR2 FYNNEI, per germline. The CDR3 DNA sequence: TGTGCCAGCAGCCAGGGGCCACCTTACAATGAGCAGTTCTTC. It specifies CASSQGPPYNEQFF.

The gene calls are TRBV11-2 and TRBJ2-5, with D perhaps TRBD1 (6 bases). CDR3 length: 16 residues. Trimming took off 1 base at V and 2 bases at J, with 14 bases between the two ends. The germline gives CDR1 SGHAT, CDR2 FQNNGV. CDR3 loop: CASSLGGQVVQETQYF. CDR3 in DNA: TGTGCCAGCAGCTTAGGGGGGCAAGTGGTTCAAGAGACCCAGTACTTC.

The chain couples TRBV11-2 to TRBJ2-1; the match to TRBD2 covers 11 bases. Germline values: CDR1 SGHAT, CDR2 FQNNGV. CDR3 length equals 15 residues. The trim removed 6 bases at V and 3 bases at J, leaving 4 bases unmatched. The CDR3 region has the DNA TGTGCCAGCAGGCGAGGGACTAGCGGCTACAATGAGCAGTTCTTC. Its translation is CASRRGTSGYNEQFF.

In this sample, this clone turned up once. The chain is built from TRBV11-3 and TRBJ2-5; D is possibly TRBD1 or TRBD2 (5 bases each). CDR1 is SGHNT, CDR2 YENEEA, per germline. There are 13 residues in the CDR3. The ends were cut back, 3 bases at V and 5 bases at J, with 10 bases in the middle. CDR3 in DNA: TGTGCCAGCAGCTTGGGGGTAGGCGAGACCCAGTACTTC. Its protein is CASSLGVGETQYF.

The rearrangement links TRBV19 to TRBJ2-7; the D is unclear. Per the germline V gene, CDR1 is LNHDA and CDR2 is SQIVND (reference sequence). Trimming took 4 bases from V and 1 from J, leaving 8 bases between them. This CDR3 comprises 13 residues. For the CDR3, the DNA is TGTGCCAGTAGTAACAGCGCTTCCTACGAGCAGTACTTC. The encoded protein is CASSNSASYEQYF.

This chain uses TRBV27 with TRBJ2-1; D perhaps matches TRBD1 (6 bases). Trimming left V 4 bases short and J 1 base short, with 14 bases between. The CDR3 totals 16 residues. CDR1 and CDR2 from the germline V gene are MNHEY and SMNVEV (reference sequence). The CDR3: CASSSTGSMSYNEQFF. The CDR3 DNA follows: TGTGCCAGCAGTTCTACAGGGTCCATGTCCTACAATGAGCAGTTCTTC.

The rearrangement joins TRBV12-5 to TRBJ2-3, with D perhaps being TRBD1 or TRBD2 (6 bases each). CDR3 length equals 14 residues. Germline CDR1 and CDR2: LGHNT and FRNRAP. Trimming pared 3 bases from V and 2 bases from J, leaving 9 bases between. The CDR3 region has the DNA TGTGCTAGTGGTTTAGGGGGGACCACAGATACGCAGTATTTT. Its translation is CASGLGGTTDTQYF.

CDR3 in DNA: TGTGCCAGCAGTCGGGCAGGAGCTTTCTTT. Its translation: CASSRAGAFF. J is TRBJ1-1 and V is TRBV2, with unresolved D. The CDR3 has 10 amino acids. V gave up 5 bases and J gave up 10 bases, with 8 bases separating them. Germline values: CDR1 SNHLY, CDR2 FYNNEI.

This chain uses TRBV5-1 with TRBJ2-4, with TRBD1 matching 7 bases. CDR1 SGHRS and CDR2 YFSETQ come from the germline V gene. The CDR3 extends over 15 amino acids. The junction had 5 bases not matched to a gene; V was cut back by 2 bases and J by 3 bases. CDR3: CASSFGQADKNIQYF. DNA of the CDR3: TGCGCCAGCAGCTTCGGACAGGCAGACAAAAACATTCAGTACTTC.

CDR3 coding DNA: TGTGCCAGCAGCCGTGGCGGACAGGGGAGCAATCAGCCCCAGCATTTT. Translating it yields CASSRGGQGSNQPQHF. The gene calls are TRBV5-4 and TRBJ1-5, with 9 nucleotides matching TRBD1. Germline V gene lookup returns CDR1 SGHNT and CDR2 YYREEE (reference sequence). V lost 4 bases and J lost 1; bases outside the gene matches: 6. The CDR3 is made up of 16 amino acids.

This clone was counted a few times. The gene calls are TRBV6-5 and TRBJ1-2; D is perhaps TRBD1 (6 bases). The germline V and J ends were trimmed by 10 bases and 8 bases, with 20 bases remaining between them. The CDR3 is 13 residues long. The germline V gene encodes CDR1 MNHEY and CDR2 SVGAGI. The CDR3 reads CATLSGRGRGYTF. CDR3 DNA sequence: TGTGCCACCCTCTCGGGGAGGGGGAGGGGCTACACCTTC.

The chain employs TRBV4-2 and TRBJ2-5; perhaps TRBD1 as D (6 bases). The CDR3 is made up of 15 amino acids. V shed 4 bases and J shed 1 base, with 13 bases lying between them. Germline CDR1 LGHNA, CDR2 YNFKEQ. CDR3 nucleotide sequence: TGTGCCAGCAGCCCTGGGCAGGGGTTCCAAGAGACCCAGTACTTC. It translates to CASSPGQGFQETQYF.

The chain is built from TRBV9 and TRBJ1-6; a possible D gene is TRBD1 (6 bases). The CDR3 length is 16 residues. Germline V gene data show CDR1 as SGDLS and CDR2 as YYNGEE. Trimming cost V 3 bases and J 9 bases, with 19 bases left between them. CDR3: CASSASQTGRGSPLHF. CDR3 nucleotide sequence: TGTGCCAGCAGCGCCAGCCAGACAGGTCGAGGTTCACCCCTCCACTTT.

V and J are TRBV19 and TRBJ2-3; 10 bases agree with TRBD2. This CDR3 has 16 amino acids. Trimming at V came to 8 bases and at J to 4 bases, leaving 12 bases not matched to a gene. CDR1 is LNHDA and CDR2 is SQIVND in the germline V gene (reference sequence). For the CDR3, the DNA is TGTGCCAGTGGAGCGGGGGGGCCCCTTAAGGCAGATACGCAGTATTTT. Translating gives CASGAGGPLKADTQYF.

This clone came up a few times. CDR3 sequence reads: CASSSRTDGTGELFF. As DNA, the CDR3 is TGTGCCAGCAGCTCCCGGACCGACGGAACCGGGGAGCTGTTTTTT. This chain joins TRBV5-4 and TRBJ2-2; D is unresolved. The V end lost 3 bases, the J end lost 5 bases, and 14 bases lay between the germline ends. The CDR3 is made up of 15 amino acids. Germline-derived CDR1 and CDR2 are SGHNT and YYREEE (reference sequence).